This TCR beta chain was obtained from a study of shared clonotypes between healthy human individuals. Overall study results and limits: All-four-donor shared clonotypes had higher generation probabilities than non-shared clonotypes did. An anticipated effect of sequencing depth on clonotype sharing among donors was recognized.

Recent acute infections and vaccinations were absent in the healthy HIV-negative adult donors. Splitting the CD4+ cells yielded a CD45RA+ naive subset and a CD45RA-negative memory subset. Germline loops: CDR1 SGHNT, CDR2 YYREEE (reference sequence). Trimming took off 1 base at V and 4 bases at J, with 6 bases between the two ends. The CDR3 extends over 12 amino acids. Measured with immunoSEQ multiplex PCR; TCRdb has only the in-frame clones, and not every one. In the table there are more than 1 million clones, around 78% of which are singletons. With respect to this clone: Its antigen is as yet unknown.

Sequenced material: memory CD4+ T cells from PBMCs. Subset defined: CD45RA-negative fraction. This TCR came from a young man in good health. Some clones in this sample may be carry-over from other donors' samples. V is TRBV5-4 and J is TRBJ2-7; D gene uncertain. The CDR3 spells CASSLQPYEQYF. In nucleotides, the CDR3 is TGTGCCAGCAGCTTGCAGCCTTACGAGCAGTACTTC.